These T cell receptor delta chains were read from a single sample in a study of gamma-delta chains in newborns, infants, children. With CATT, TCRdb re-called clones from the reads. The sample lists fewer than 8,000 delta-chain clones, roughly 0.66% seen once, with roughly a sixth in the top ten. Sample: blood. Source of these receptors: a child who was a newborn, infant or young child, either healthy, febrile or measles-vaccinated (not recorded which). Both conserved end residues are part of each CDR3. D genes are given only for firm matches. The listing skips clone size in some rows; elsewhere it reads once, few, many or a size class.

size	D	V	J	DNA	CDR3
medium-sized	.	TRDV2	TRDJ3	TGTGCCTGTGACACCGTTCCGATTCGCTCCTGGGACACCCGACAGATGTTTTTC	CACDTVPIRSWDTRQMFF
medium-sized	TRDD3	TRDV2	TRDJ3	TGTGCCTGTGACGACTCTTACTGGGGGATACCGCAAAGCTCCTGGGACACCCGACAGATGTTTTTC	CACDDSYWGIPQSSWDTRQMFF
few	TRDD3	TRAV29/DV5	TRDJ2	TGTGCAGCAAGCGCTGGGGGATACAAGCTGACAGCACAACTCTTCTTT	CAASAGGYKLTAQLFF
.	.	TRDV2	TRDJ1	TGTGCCTGTGACACCCCGGGGACGGACATTACCGATAAACTCATCTTT	CACDTPGTDITDKLIF
medium-sized	.	TRDV2	TRDJ3	TGTGCCTGTGACACGGCGTCGGGCGGCTCCTGGGACACCCGACAGATGTTTTTC	CACDTASGGSWDTRQMFF
.	TRDD3	TRDV2	TRDJ3	TGTGCCTGTGACGCCTTACTGGGGGATACGCTTTCCTGGGACACCCGACAGATGTTTTTC	CACDALLGDTLSWDTRQMFF
many	TRDD3	TRDV2	TRDJ3	TGTGCCTGTGACACAGTACTGGGGGATAGGTTCTCCTGGGACACCCGACAGATGTTTTTC	CACDTVLGDRFSWDTRQMFF
medium-sized	TRDD3	TRDV2	TRDJ3	TGTGCCTGTGACACCGTGGTGGGGGATTACTCCTGGGACACCCGACAGATGTTTTTC	CACDTVVGDYSWDTRQMFF
medium-sized	TRDD3	TRDV2	TRDJ3	TGTGCCTGTGACAGTACTGGGGGGACGGTCAGCTCCTGGGACACCCGACAGATGTTTTTC	CACDSTGGTVSSWDTRQMFF
many	TRDD3	TRDV2	TRDJ3	TGTGCCTGTGACACCGTACTGGGGGATAAAAGCTCCTGGGACACCCGACAGATGTTTTTC	CACDTVLGDKSSWDTRQMFF
medium-sized	.	TRDV2	TRDJ1	TGTGCCTGTGACCGGGGGCTGTACACCGATAAACTCATCTTT	CACDRGLYTDKLIF
medium-sized	.	TRDV2	TRDJ3	TGTGCCTGTGACAGGATCCCCTGGGACACCCGACAGATGTTTTTC	CACDRIPWDTRQMFF
medium-sized	TRDD3	TRDV2	TRDJ3	TGTGCCTGTGACACCGCTGGGGGATCTAGCTCCTGGGACACCCGACAGATGTTTTTC	CACDTAGGSSSWDTRQMFF
medium-sized	.	TRDV2	TRDJ1	TGTGCCTGTGACCCTTTGGTAACCGATAAACTCATCTTT	CACDPLVTDKLIF
medium-sized	.	TRDV2	TRDJ3	TGTGCCTGTGACACCGCGGGGGGGACCTGGGACACCCGACAGATGTTTTTC	CACDTAGGTWDTRQMFF
many	TRDD3	TRDV2	TRDJ3	TGTGCCTGTGACGTACTGGGGGATAAAAGCTCCTGGGACACCCGACAGATGTTTTTC	CACDVLGDKSSWDTRQMFF
.	TRDD3	TRDV2	TRDJ3	TGTGCCTGTGACACCGTCTCTGGGGGGTATTGGGACACCCGACAGATGTTCTTC	CACDTVSGGYWDTRQMFF
medium-sized	TRDD3	TRDV2	TRDJ3	TGTGCCTGTGACTACTGGGGGAGCTCCTGGGACACCCGACAGATGTTTTTC	CACDYWGSSWDTRQMFF
.	TRDD3	TRDV2	TRDJ2	TGTGCCTGTGACCGGGGGATGCCTTTGACAGCACACCTCTTCTTT	CACDRGMPLTAHLFF
medium-sized	TRDD3	TRDV2	TRDJ1	TGTGCCTGTGATCCTTTACTGGGGGACACCGATAAACTCATCTTT	CACDPLLGDTDKLIF
.	TRDD3	TRDV2	TRDJ3	TGTGCCTGTGACCCGGTTGGAACTGGGGGATCCAGCTCCTGGGACACCCGACAGATGTTTTTC	CACDPVGTGGSSSWDTRQMFF
.	TRDD3	TRDV2	TRDJ3	TGTGCCTGTGACACGGGGATACCCAGCTCCTGGGACACCCGACAGGCGTTTTTC	CACDTGIPSSWDTRQAFF
few	TRDD3	TRDV2	TRDJ2	TGTGCCTGTGACACCGCTGGGGGATCTCAGACAGCACAACTCTTCTTT	CACDTAGGSQTAQLFF
medium-sized	TRDD3	TRDV2	TRDJ3	TGTGCCTGTGACCTTACTGGGGGATACTCCTGGGACACCCGACAGATGTTTTTC	CACDLTGGYSWDTRQMFF
few	TRDD3	TRDV2	TRDJ3	TGTGCCTGTGACAGTGCTGGGGGCAGCTCCTGGGACACCCGACAGATGTTTTTC	CACDSAGGSSWDTRQMFF
medium-sized	.	TRDV2	TRDJ3	TGTGCCTGTGACACCGTAGGGATGAGCTCCTGGGACACCCGACAGATGTTTTTC	CACDTVGMSSWDTRQMFF
hyperexpanded	.	TRDV2	TRDJ1	TGTGCCTGTGACACCTGGGGGACCGATAAACTCATCTTT	CACDTWGTDKLIF
large	TRDD3	TRDV2	TRDJ2	TGTGCCTGTGACACCGTGGGGGATACTTTGACAGCACAACTCTTCTTT	CACDTVGDTLTAQLFF
.	TRDD3	TRDV2	TRDJ1	TGTGCCTGTGGCACAGTAGGTGGGGGATACGCACCTGGCACCGATAAACTCATCTTT	CACGTVGGGYAPGTDKLIF
medium-sized	.	TRDV2	TRDJ2	TGTGCCTGTGACTCCTTGGGGGTTCCAGCTTTGACAGCACAACTCTTCTTT	CACDSLGVPALTAQLFF